The 7 T cell receptor beta chains listed next were all sequenced from one sample in a study of shared clonotypes between healthy human individuals. Clones were sequenced by immunoSEQ multiplex PCR, and TCRdb holds only the in-frame ones, with some missing. The sample gives more than 900,000 clones, roughly 74% of which show up once; 0.61% is in the top ten. Material: memory CD4+ T cells from PBMCs. Regarding subset: CD45RA-negative fraction. These receptors came from a man between 18 and 29 years old in good health. Some clones in this sample may be carry-over from other donors' samples.

This CDR3 is CASSSQGDQPQHF. The CDR3, as DNA: TGTGCCAGCAGTTCACAGGGAGATCAGCCCCAGCATTTT. V is TRBV2 and J is TRBJ1-5; TRBD1 might be the D (6 bases). This CDR3 is 13 amino acids long. V lost 5 bases, J lost 5 bases, and 10 bases lay in between. From germline, CDR1 is SNHLY and CDR2 FYNNEI.

The chain couples TRBV30 to TRBJ1-2, with D perhaps matching TRBD1 (6 bases). Germline V gene sequence: CDR1 GTSNPN, CDR2 SVGIG (reference sequence). The CDR3 is made up of 14 amino acids. V was clipped by 7 bases and J by 4 bases, with 19 bases between them. CDR3 nucleotide sequence: TGTGCCTTCGGGGGTTGGGGGCGCGGCTATGGCTACACCTTC. It translates to CAFGGWGRGYGYTF.

The chain couples TRBV5-4 to TRBJ2-1; TRBD2 agrees at 7 bases. The CDR3 loop spans 16 amino acids. Germline lookup yields CDR1 SGHNT and CDR2 YYREEE (reference sequence). J lost 5 bases, V lost 0 bases, and 8 bases had no gene match. The CDR3 sequence: CASSLAIGGTHNEQFF. The CDR3 coding sequence is TGTGCCAGCAGCTTGGCCATCGGGGGGACCCACAATGAGCAGTTCTTC.

The V gene is TRBV4-3, the J gene TRBJ2-1, with TRBD2 matching 9 bases. V lost 3 bases, J lost 3 bases, and 12 bases stayed unmatched. Germline values: CDR1 LGHNA, CDR2 YSLEER. The CDR3 has 18 residues. The CDR3 nucleotides are TGCGCCAGCAGCCAGGGTCGGGGCGGGAGGGCCAACTACAATGAGCAGTTCTTC. This codes for CASSQGRGGRANYNEQFF.

The chain carries TRBV5-6 and TRBJ2-5; 11 bases align to TRBD2. The CDR3 covers 15 residues. The V gene end was trimmed by 5 bases and the J gene end by 5 bases; junction bases not matched to a gene: 8. Germline CDR1 SGHDT, CDR2 YYEEEE. The CDR3 DNA follows: TGTGCCAGCAGAGATAGCGGGAGGGCTTGGGAGACCCAGTACTTC. Protein product: CASRDSGRAWETQYF.

This sequence joins TRBV5-4 and TRBJ1-4; TRBD1 agrees at 8 bases. CDR3 length: 16 amino acids. The ends lost 3 bases at V and 4 bases at J; junction bases unmatched: 8. CDR1 SGHNT and CDR2 YYREEE come from the germline V gene (reference sequence). CDR3 sequence: CASSYGKGTGNEKLFF. CDR3 sequence (DNA): TGTGCCAGCAGCTATGGCAAGGGGACAGGTAATGAAAAACTGTTTTTT.

The genes are TRBV6-5 and TRBJ2-5; 8 nucleotides agree with TRBD2. This CDR3 region has 14 residues. The J segment lost 1 base and the V segment lost 7 bases, leaving 5 bases of the junction unmatched. In germline, CDR1 is MNHEY, CDR2 SVGAGI. CDR3 DNA sequence: TGTGCCAGCATGCAAAGCGGGAGCCAAGAGACCCAGTACTTC. Translating gives CASMQSGSQETQYF.